Below, 2 T cell receptor beta chains from the same sample are listed, as sequenced in a study of blood T cell repertoires in COVID-19. Repertoires were generated with immunoSEQ multiplex PCR, while TCRdb's copy carries only in-frame clones and drops some. This table holds 300,000 to 400,000 clones, approximately 86% found once. The sequencing sample was made of peripheral blood. Receptors originate from a woman aged 60-75 years with COVID-19, enrolled during active disease.

V is TRBV12-3 or TRBV12-4 and J is TRBJ1-4; possibly TRBD1 for D (5 bases). This CDR3 has 13 residues. V lost 8 bases and J 7 bases, leaving 14 bases between the germline ends. Here the CDR3 DNA reads TGTGCCAGCGATACAGGACGGAGTGAAAAACTGTTTTTT. This gives the protein CASDTGRSEKLFF.

Here the CDR3 reads CASSLGGTSGSDEQFF. CDR3 sequence (DNA): TGTGCCAGCAGCTTGGGTGGGACTAGCGGGTCGGATGAGCAGTTCTTC. V gene TRBV5-5 combines with J gene TRBJ2-1, with 12 positions matching TRBD2. The V gene end was trimmed by 0 bases and the J gene end by 8 bases; junction bases not matched to a gene: 6. Germline loops: CDR1 SGHKS, CDR2 YYEKEE (reference sequence). This CDR3 contains 16 residues.